This T cell receptor beta chain was sequenced for a study of cytomegalovirus exposure and HLA in healthy donors. General study points: TCR beta V- and J-gene trimming was later associated with a missense DCLRE1C variant. Productive rates of about 87% or about 30% were seen for most TCR beta V segments in an earlier analysis. The study had only CMV serostatus as immune exposure information.

Vbeta (60) and Jbeta (13) primers were used in the PCR. In the authors' methods: Some 11 million of the roughly 80 million unique TCR beta chains counted in a later analysis were shared. The protocol was immunoSEQ multiplex PCR, while the TCRdb copy is restricted to in-frame clones and leaves out a portion. V, J and clone size were drawn from that table, and D and trimming were deduced from the DNA. The table has around 50,000 clones, less than 85% seen once; the top ten hold 7.5% to 8.5%. With 2 bases removed from V and 4 bases from J, the gap between germline ends came to 7 bases. The CDR3 sequence is 13 residues long. In germline, CDR1 is LGHNA, CDR2 YNFKEQ. This clone showed up just a few times. Its antigen is currently unknown.

The sequence was collected from a man aged 25 to 40 in good health and CMV-seropositive. Source material: PBMCs. V gene TRBV4-2 combines with J gene TRBJ2-3; D unresolved. CDR3 in DNA: TGTGCCAGCAGCCAACAGTCCTCAGATACGCAGTATTTT. This translates into CASSQQSSDTQYF.